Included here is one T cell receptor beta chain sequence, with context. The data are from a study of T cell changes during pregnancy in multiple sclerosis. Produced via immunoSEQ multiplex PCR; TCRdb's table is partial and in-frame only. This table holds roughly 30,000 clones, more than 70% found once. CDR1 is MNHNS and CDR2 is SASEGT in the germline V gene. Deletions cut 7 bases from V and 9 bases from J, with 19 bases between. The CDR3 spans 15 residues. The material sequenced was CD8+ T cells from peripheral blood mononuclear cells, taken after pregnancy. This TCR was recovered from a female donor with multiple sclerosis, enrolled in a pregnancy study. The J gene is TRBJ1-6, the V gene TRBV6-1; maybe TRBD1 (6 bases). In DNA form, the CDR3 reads TGTGCCAGCACGTACAGGGTAGGCGAGGCTTCACCCCTCCACTTT. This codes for CASTYRVGEASPLHF.